Each of the 10 T cell receptor beta chains below was sequenced from the same sample in a study of OX40 agonist ivuxolimab in advanced cancers. Profiled with immunoSEQ multiplex PCR; TCRdb holds only in-frame clones, not every one. The sample consists of 100,000 or so clones, approximately 94% of them appearing once. The starting material was CD4+ or CD8+ T cells sorted from blood, obtained in a trial of the OX40 agonist ivuxolimab. The source of these receptors is an adult with an advanced solid tumor such as melanoma, head and neck, liver or kidney cancer.

The chain has TRBV18 and TRBJ2-7, with unresolved D. The germline V and J ends were trimmed by 6 bases and 2 bases, with 11 bases remaining between them. Germline values: CDR1 KGHSH, CDR2 LQKENI. This CDR3 is built from 13 residues. CDR3 in DNA: TGTGCCAGCTCCTTCGTGGGTGCCTACGAGCAGTACTTC. It specifies CASSFVGAYEQYF.

The chain links TRBV10-2 to TRBJ2-1, with TRBD1 matching over 10 bases. The CDR3 is 13 residues long. Germline CDR1 WSHSY, CDR2 SAAADI. Trimming cost V 6 bases and J 7 bases; bases outside gene matches: 3. In nucleotides, the CDR3 is TGCGCCAGCAGGACAGGGGGCGTGAATGAGCAGTTCTTC. This codes for CASRTGGVNEQFF.

J is TRBJ1-1 and V is TRBV29-1; tentative D call: TRBD1 (6 bases). Trimming left V 5 bases short and J 1 base short, with 20 bases between. The germline gives CDR1 SQVTM, CDR2 ANQGSEA. CDR3 size: 16 residues. CDR3 sequence reads: CSVRNLRGAGNTEAFF. The CDR3 nucleotides are TGCAGCGTTCGGAACCTACGGGGGGCAGGGAACACTGAAGCTTTCTTT.

The chain joins TRBV7-2 to TRBJ2-5; D is uncertain. Germline-derived CDR1 and CDR2 are SGHTA and FQGNSA. Trimming took 4 bases from V and 5 from J, leaving 14 bases between them. This CDR3 has 14 amino acids. The CDR3 spells CASSSHISEETQYF. As DNA, the CDR3 is TGTGCCAGCAGCTCCCATATTAGTGAGGAGACCCAGTACTTC.

The J gene is TRBJ2-1, the V gene TRBV19; 11 positions agree with TRBD1. With V trimmed by 5 bases and J by 3 bases, 18 bases remained unmatched. The CDR3 totals 20 residues. The germline V gene has CDR1 LNHDA and CDR2 SQIVND (reference sequence). This CDR3 reads CASSPPRRTGGPGLYNEQFF. The DNA for the CDR3 is TGTGCCAGTAGTCCCCCCCGGCGGACAGGGGGCCCGGGCCTCTACAATGAGCAGTTCTTC.

The chain recombines TRBV23-1 with TRBJ2-2, with 8 bases aligning to TRBD2. TRBV23-1 is reported as an ORF; its role is uncertain. The V gene end was trimmed by 2 bases and the J gene end by 5 bases; junction bases not matched to a gene: 7. The CDR3 is 16 amino acids. The DNA of the CDR3 is TGCGCCAGCAGTCAACCTATAGCGGGACGGACCGGGGAGCTGTTTTTT. As protein: CASSQPIAGRTGELFF.

The chain joins TRBV19 to TRBJ1-2; unclear D gene. The CDR3 sequence is 17 residues long. Germline assignment: CDR1 LNHDA and CDR2 SQIVND (reference sequence). Trimming took 7 bases from V and 3 from J, leaving 24 bases between them. The CDR3 DNA reads as TGTGCCAGTAACAAAAGAGCGGGGTCCGGGCGGGACTATGGCTACACCTTC. This sequence encodes CASNKRAGSGRDYGYTF.

V usage is TRBV11-2 and J usage is TRBJ2-7; 7 nucleotides agree with TRBD1. J was trimmed by 4 bases and V by 6 bases; bases with no gene match: 12. Germline loops: CDR1 SGHAT, CDR2 FQNNGV. The length of the CDR3 is 15 residues. CDR3 amino acids: CASSFAPQGRYEQYF. The CDR3 DNA reads TGTGCCAGCAGTTTCGCCCCACAGGGGCGGTACGAGCAGTACTTC.

The chain has TRBV28 and TRBJ2-7, with 11 bases identical to TRBD1. Germline assignment: CDR1 MDHEN and CDR2 SYDVKM. The CDR3 extends over 19 amino acids. With 7 bases clipped from V and 3 bases from J, the junction kept 20 bases outside the gene matches. CDR3 in amino acids: CASTPPRGRTGGGNYEQYF. CDR3 DNA: TGTGCCAGCACCCCACCCCGGGGTAGGACAGGGGGCGGTAACTACGAGCAGTACTTC.

The J gene is TRBJ2-1, the V gene TRBV5-1; 10 bases map to TRBD2. Looked up from germline, CDR1 is SGHRS and CDR2 is YFSETQ. The J segment lost 4 bases and the V segment lost 4 bases, leaving 14 bases of the junction unmatched. The CDR3 has 18 residues. The CDR3 reads CASSPLNAGTSVYNEQFF. The CDR3 nucleotides are TGCGCCAGCAGCCCTCTAAACGCCGGGACTAGCGTATACAATGAGCAGTTCTTC.